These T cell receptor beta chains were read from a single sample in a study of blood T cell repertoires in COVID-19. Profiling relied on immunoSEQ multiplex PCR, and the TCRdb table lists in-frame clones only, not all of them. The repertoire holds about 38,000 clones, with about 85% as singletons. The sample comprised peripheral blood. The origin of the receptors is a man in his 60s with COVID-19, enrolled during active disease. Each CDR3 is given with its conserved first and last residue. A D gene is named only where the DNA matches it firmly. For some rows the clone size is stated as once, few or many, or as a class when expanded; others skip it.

cdr3_aa: CASSDRDGYTF
cdr3_nt: TGTGCCAGCTCGGACAGGGATGGCTACACCTTC
clone_size: .
d_call: TRBD1
j_call: TRBJ1-2
v_call: TRBV18

cdr3_aa: CAWCPRRGTNYGYTF
cdr3_nt: TGTGCCTGGTGTCCGCGGCGGGGGACTAACTATGGCTACACCTTC
clone_size: once
d_call: .
j_call: TRBJ1-2
v_call: TRBV30

cdr3_aa: CASSRAAPSHDEQFF
cdr3_nt: TGTGCCAGCAGCCGAGCGGCGCCCTCACACGATGAGCAGTTCTTC
clone_size: once
d_call: .
j_call: TRBJ2-1
v_call: TRBV3-1/TRBV3-2

cdr3_aa: CASSIGRVRGTGELFF
cdr3_nt: TGTGCCAGTAGTATCGGAAGGGTGCGGGGCACCGGGGAGCTGTTTTTT
clone_size: .
d_call: .
j_call: TRBJ2-2
v_call: TRBV19

cdr3_aa: CAWSTKGLAGDTQYF
cdr3_nt: TGTGCCTGGAGCACAAAAGGGCTAGCGGGAGATACGCAGTATTTT
clone_size: once
d_call: TRBD2
j_call: TRBJ2-3
v_call: TRBV30

cdr3_aa: CASSDYRVSSGYTF
cdr3_nt: TGTGCCAGCAGTGATTACAGGGTTTCTTCTGGCTACACCTTC
clone_size: .
d_call: .
j_call: TRBJ1-2
v_call: TRBV2

cdr3_aa: CASSEATASGNTIYF
cdr3_nt: TGTGCCAGCAGTGAAGCGACAGCCTCTGGAAACACCATATATTTT
clone_size: .
d_call: .
j_call: TRBJ1-3
v_call: TRBV25-1

cdr3_aa: CASRFRTGVANTEAFF
cdr3_nt: TGTGCCAGCAGATTCAGGACAGGGGTGGCGAACACTGAAGCTTTCTTT
clone_size: .
d_call: TRBD1
j_call: TRBJ1-1
v_call: TRBV5-4

cdr3_aa: CASSTRHREGEQFF
cdr3_nt: TGTGCCAGCAGCACCCGACACCGGGAGGGTGAGCAGTTCTTC
clone_size: .
d_call: TRBD2
j_call: TRBJ2-1
v_call: TRBV9

cdr3_aa: CASRSMTGGDYGYTF
cdr3_nt: TGTGCCAGCAGGTCTATGACAGGGGGCGACTATGGCTACACCTTC
clone_size: few
d_call: TRBD1
j_call: TRBJ1-2
v_call: TRBV11-2

cdr3_aa: CASSVGAGVDYEQYF
cdr3_nt: TGTGCCAGCAGCGTAGGGGCGGGAGTGGACTACGAGCAGTACTTC
clone_size: .
d_call: TRBD2
j_call: TRBJ2-7
v_call: TRBV9

cdr3_aa: CASGFDREINYGYTF
cdr3_nt: TGTGCTAGTGGTTTCGACAGGGAAATTAACTATGGCTACACCTTC
clone_size: .
d_call: TRBD1
j_call: TRBJ1-2
v_call: TRBV12-5

cdr3_aa: CASSLLFDWGTHTEAFF
cdr3_nt: TGTGCCAGCAGCTTACTTTTTGATTGGGGGACTCACACTGAAGCTTTCTTT
clone_size: .
d_call: .
j_call: TRBJ1-1
v_call: TRBV7-2

cdr3_aa: CATRVAGSNYGYTF
cdr3_nt: TGTGCCACCAGAGTAGCGGGGTCGAACTATGGCTACACCTTC
clone_size: .
d_call: .
j_call: TRBJ1-2
v_call: TRBV28

cdr3_aa: CASSLWAAGQGRDGYTF
cdr3_nt: TGTGCCAGCAGTTTATGGGCGGCGGGACAGGGTCGGGATGGCTACACCTTC
clone_size: .
d_call: TRBD1
j_call: TRBJ1-2
v_call: TRBV28

cdr3_aa: CASSSGHGNTIYF
cdr3_nt: TGTGCCAGCAGCTCCGGACATGGAAACACCATATATTTT
clone_size: once
d_call: .
j_call: TRBJ1-3
v_call: TRBV7-2

cdr3_aa: CAARRQANTGELFF
cdr3_nt: TGTGCCGCCAGACGACAGGCGAACACCGGGGAGCTGTTTTTT
clone_size: .
d_call: .
j_call: TRBJ2-2
v_call: TRBV19

cdr3_aa: CASSRIRAGGGNEQFF
cdr3_nt: TGTGCCAGCAGCCGGATCAGGGCGGGAGGGGGCAATGAGCAGTTCTTC
clone_size: .
d_call: TRBD2
j_call: TRBJ2-1
v_call: TRBV5-6

cdr3_aa: CASSYSFQGLQGGYTF
cdr3_nt: TGTGCCAGCAGTTACTCTTTTCAGGGATTGCAAGGAGGCTACACCTTC
clone_size: .
d_call: .
j_call: TRBJ1-2
v_call: TRBV6-5

cdr3_aa: CASSPPQGNYGYTF
cdr3_nt: TGTGCCAGCAGTCCCCCCCAGGGGAACTATGGCTACACCTTC
clone_size: few
d_call: .
j_call: TRBJ1-2
v_call: TRBV28

cdr3_aa: CASSQEKEPYGYTF
cdr3_nt: TGTGCCAGCAGCCAAGAGAAGGAGCCTTATGGCTACACCTTC
clone_size: .
d_call: .
j_call: TRBJ1-2
v_call: TRBV14

cdr3_aa: CASSFRDSSLGEQFF
cdr3_nt: TGTGCCAGCAGCTTCCGGGACTCCAGCTTGGGGGAGCAGTTCTTC
clone_size: .
d_call: .
j_call: TRBJ2-1
v_call: TRBV5-4

cdr3_aa: CASSYPYLSEGGVNEQFF
cdr3_nt: TGTGCCAGCAGCTACCCCTATCTATCGGAGGGAGGGGTCAATGAGCAGTTCTTC
clone_size: .
d_call: TRBD2
j_call: TRBJ2-1
v_call: TRBV7-9

cdr3_aa: CASSVSTSGLGETQYF
cdr3_nt: TGTGCCAGCAGCGTATCGACTAGCGGGCTGGGAGAGACCCAGTACTTC
clone_size: .
d_call: TRBD2
j_call: TRBJ2-5
v_call: TRBV9

cdr3_aa: CSVEGSPREKLFF
cdr3_nt: TGCAGCGTTGAAGGGTCTCCGAGGGAAAAACTGTTTTTT
clone_size: .
d_call: .
j_call: TRBJ1-4
v_call: TRBV29-1

cdr3_aa: CASSNDEGGQETQYF
cdr3_nt: TGTGCCAGCAGCAATGACGAAGGGGGCCAAGAGACCCAGTACTTC
clone_size: .
d_call: .
j_call: TRBJ2-5
v_call: TRBV7-2

cdr3_aa: CASSLSRAGNTIYF
cdr3_nt: TGTGCCAGCAGCTTGAGCAGGGCTGGAAACACCATATATTTT
clone_size: .
d_call: .
j_call: TRBJ1-3
v_call: TRBV5-6

cdr3_aa: CASSPGRGSNYGHTF
cdr3_nt: TGCGCCAGCAGCCCCGGAAGGGGATCCAACTATGGCCACACCTTC
clone_size: .
d_call: .
j_call: TRBJ1-2
v_call: TRBV5-1

cdr3_aa: CASSPLGQGNTGELFF
cdr3_nt: TGTGCCAGCAGCCCCCTAGGGCAGGGGAACACCGGGGAGCTGTTTTTT
clone_size: once
d_call: .
j_call: TRBJ2-2
v_call: TRBV11-1

cdr3_aa: CAISESAGGEQYF
cdr3_nt: TGTGCCATCAGTGAGTCGGCAGGAGGCGAGCAGTACTTC
clone_size: .
d_call: .
j_call: TRBJ2-7
v_call: TRBV10-3

cdr3_aa: CATSPGTGVVKTQYF
cdr3_nt: TGTGCCACCAGCCCCGGGACAGGGGTGGTGAAGACCCAGTACTTC
clone_size: .
d_call: TRBD1
j_call: TRBJ2-5
v_call: TRBV15